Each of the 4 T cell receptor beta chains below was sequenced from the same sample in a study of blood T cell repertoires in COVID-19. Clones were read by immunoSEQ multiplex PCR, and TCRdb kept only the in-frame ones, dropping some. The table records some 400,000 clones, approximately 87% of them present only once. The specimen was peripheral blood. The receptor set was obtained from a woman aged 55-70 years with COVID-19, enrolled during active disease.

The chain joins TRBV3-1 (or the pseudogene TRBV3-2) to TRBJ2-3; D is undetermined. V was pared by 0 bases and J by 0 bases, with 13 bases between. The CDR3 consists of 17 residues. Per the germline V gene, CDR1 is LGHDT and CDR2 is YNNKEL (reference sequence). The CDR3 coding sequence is TGTGCCAGCAGCCAAGAGAGAGGAGCCCTTAGCACAGATACGCAGTATTTT. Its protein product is CASSQERGALSTDTQYF.

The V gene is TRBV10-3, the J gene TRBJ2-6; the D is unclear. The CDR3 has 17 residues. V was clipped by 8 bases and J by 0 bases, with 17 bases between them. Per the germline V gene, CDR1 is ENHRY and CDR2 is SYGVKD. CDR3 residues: CAISVSSISSGANVLTF. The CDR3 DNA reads TGTGCCATCTCGGTCTCAAGCATTAGCTCTGGGGCCAACGTCCTGACTTTC.

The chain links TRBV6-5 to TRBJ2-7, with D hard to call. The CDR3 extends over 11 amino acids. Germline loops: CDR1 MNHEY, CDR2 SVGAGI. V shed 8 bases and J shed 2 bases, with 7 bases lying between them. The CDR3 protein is CASEAPYEQYF. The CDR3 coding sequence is TGTGCCAGCGAGGCCCCCTACGAGCAGTACTTC.

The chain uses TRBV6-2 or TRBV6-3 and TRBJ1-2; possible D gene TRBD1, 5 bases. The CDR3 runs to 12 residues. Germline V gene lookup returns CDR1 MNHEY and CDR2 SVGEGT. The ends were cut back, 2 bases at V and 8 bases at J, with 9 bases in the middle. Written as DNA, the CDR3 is TGTGCCAGCAGTTACGTCGGGGGAGGCTACACCTTC. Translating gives CASSYVGGGYTF.